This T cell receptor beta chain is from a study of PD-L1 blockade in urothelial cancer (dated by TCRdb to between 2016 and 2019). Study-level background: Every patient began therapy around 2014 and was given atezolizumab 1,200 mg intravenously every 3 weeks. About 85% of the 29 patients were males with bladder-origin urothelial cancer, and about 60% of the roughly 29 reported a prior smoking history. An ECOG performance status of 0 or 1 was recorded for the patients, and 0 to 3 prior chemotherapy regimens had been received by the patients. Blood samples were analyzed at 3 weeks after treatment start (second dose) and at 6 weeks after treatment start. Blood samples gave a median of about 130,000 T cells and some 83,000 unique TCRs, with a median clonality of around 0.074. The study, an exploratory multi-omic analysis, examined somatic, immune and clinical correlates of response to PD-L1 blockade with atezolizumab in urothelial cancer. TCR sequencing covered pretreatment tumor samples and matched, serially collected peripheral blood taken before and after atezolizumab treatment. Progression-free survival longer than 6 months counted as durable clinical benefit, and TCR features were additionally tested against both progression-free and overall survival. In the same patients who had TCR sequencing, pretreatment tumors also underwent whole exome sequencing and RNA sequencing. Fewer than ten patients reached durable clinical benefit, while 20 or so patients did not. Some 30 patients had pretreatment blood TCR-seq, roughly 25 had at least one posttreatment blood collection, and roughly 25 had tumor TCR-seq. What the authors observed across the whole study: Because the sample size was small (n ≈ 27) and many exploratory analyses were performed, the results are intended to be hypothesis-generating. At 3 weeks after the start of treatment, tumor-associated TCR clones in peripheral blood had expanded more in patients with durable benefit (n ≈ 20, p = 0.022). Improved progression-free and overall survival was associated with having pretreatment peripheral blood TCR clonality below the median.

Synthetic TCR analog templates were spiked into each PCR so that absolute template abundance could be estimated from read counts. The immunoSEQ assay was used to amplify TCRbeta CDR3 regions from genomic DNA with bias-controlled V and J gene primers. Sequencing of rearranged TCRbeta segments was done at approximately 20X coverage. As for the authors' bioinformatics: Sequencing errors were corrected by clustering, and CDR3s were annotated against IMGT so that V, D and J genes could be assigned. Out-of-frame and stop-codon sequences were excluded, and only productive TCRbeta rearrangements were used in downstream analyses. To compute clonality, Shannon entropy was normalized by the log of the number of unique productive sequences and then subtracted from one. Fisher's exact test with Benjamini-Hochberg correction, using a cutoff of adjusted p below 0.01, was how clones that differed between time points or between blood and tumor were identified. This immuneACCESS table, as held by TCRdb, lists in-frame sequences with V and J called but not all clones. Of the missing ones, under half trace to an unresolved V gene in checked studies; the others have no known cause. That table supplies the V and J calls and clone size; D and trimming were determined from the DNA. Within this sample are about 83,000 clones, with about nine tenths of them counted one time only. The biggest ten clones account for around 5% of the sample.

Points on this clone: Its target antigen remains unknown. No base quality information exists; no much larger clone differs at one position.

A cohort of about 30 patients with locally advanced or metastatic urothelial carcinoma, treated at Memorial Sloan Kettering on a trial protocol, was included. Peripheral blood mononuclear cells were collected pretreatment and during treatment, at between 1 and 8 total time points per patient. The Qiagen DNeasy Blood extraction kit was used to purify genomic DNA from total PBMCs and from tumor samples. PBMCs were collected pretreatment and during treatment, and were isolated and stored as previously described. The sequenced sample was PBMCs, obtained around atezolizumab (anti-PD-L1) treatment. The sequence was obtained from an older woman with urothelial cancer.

The CDR3 protein: CASSYSSAGGQETQYF. The DNA sequence is given as TGTGCCAGCAGTTACTCGAGCGCGGGAGGACAAGAGACCCAGTACTTC. This chain joins TRBV6-6 to TRBJ2-5, and TRBD2 aligns with 8 junction nucleotides. The V end gives up 0 bases and the J end 2 bases, leaving 5 bases in the junction not matched to a gene. The CDR3 sequence holds 16 residues, the cysteine and phenylalanine included. Of the read, only the CDR3 DNA is kept; its 48 bases are in frame from base 1. CDR1 MNHNY and CDR2 SVGAGI were looked up in the germline V gene (reference sequence).